These 14 T cell receptor beta chains came from one sample sequenced in a study of T cells in Graves' hyperthyroidism and ophthalmopathy. It was RNA transcripts that yielded the amplified TCR beta CDR3 regions. HTBI primers were used for first-round RT-PCR of the TCR CDR3. TCRdb ran MiXCR on the multiplex PCR reads and lists one entry per CDR3 protein. The sample contains about 290,000 distinct CDR3 sequences, around 15% of which appear only once. Sequencing used blood. These receptors all stem from a woman between 40 and 50 years old with Graves' hyperthyroidism.

This clonotype was seen many times. The chain links TRBV7-2 to TRBJ1-1; possibly TRBD1 for D (5 bases). Per the germline V gene, CDR1 is SGHTA and CDR2 is FQGNSA. Trimming removed 1 base at V and 4 bases at J, with 10 bases between. This CDR3 spans 14 amino acids. CDR3 DNA sequence: TGTGCCAGCAGCTTAGTCCAGGGTAGCACTGAAGCTTTCTTT. Translating gives CASSLVQGSTEAFF.

A few counts support this clonotype. The rearrangement links TRBV11-2 to TRBJ2-5, with 9 bases aligning to TRBD2. CDR1 is SGHAT, CDR2 FQNNGV, per germline. CDR3 length: 15 residues. V shed 5 bases and J 0 bases; nucleotides not matched to a gene: 4. For the CDR3, the DNA is TGTGCCAGCAGCATTGGGACTAGCTACCAAGAGACCCAGTACTTC. As protein: CASSIGTSYQETQYF. The full variable domain, completed using reference TRBV11-2 and TRBJ2-5, is EAGVAQSPRYKIIEKRQSVAFWCNPISGHATLYWYQQILGQGPKLLIQFQNNGVVDDSQLPKDRFSAERLKGVDSTLKIQPAKLEDSAVYLCASSIGTSYQETQYFGPGTRLLVL.

The table lists this clonotype with a few counts. As DNA, the CDR3 is TGTGCCAGCAGCTTAGGTCCAGGGAGGAAGGATGGCTACACCTTC. Translated, it gives CASSLGPGRKDGYTF. The chain carries TRBV13 and TRBJ1-2, with a tentative D call TRBD1 (5 bases). The CDR3 contains 15 residues. The V end was cut by 0 bases, the J end by 6 bases, with 14 bases between. Germline CDR1 is PRHDT and CDR2 is FYEKMQ (reference sequence).

This clonotype was detected many times. The chain is built from TRBV2 and TRBJ2-7, with D unclear. This CDR3 contains 16 residues. Trimming cost V 4 bases and J 0 bases, with 16 bases left between them. From germline, CDR1 is SNHLY and CDR2 FYNNEI. The CDR3 DNA reads TGTGCCAGCAGTGGGGGTGGTAGCCGGAGCTCCTACGAGCAGTACTTC. Amino acid sequence: CASSGGGSRSSYEQYF.

This clonotype has ten or more counts. The genes are TRBV12-3 or TRBV12-4 and TRBJ2-1; 13 nucleotides line up with TRBD2. CDR3 length: 18 amino acids. Trimming removed 0 bases from V and 3 bases from J; junction bases left unmatched: 5. The chain's CDR3 is CASSLALLAGGGYNEQFF. For the CDR3, the DNA is TGTGCCAGCAGTTTAGCCCTACTAGCGGGGGGGGGCTACAATGAGCAGTTCTTC.

This clonotype was seen ten or more times. The chain joins TRBV6-1 to TRBJ2-6; 14 bases are shared with TRBD2. Germline V CDR1 and CDR2: MNHNS, SASEGT. The length of the CDR3 is 16 residues. The V and J ends lost 11 bases and 1 base, in that order; junction bases with no gene match: 4. CDR3 DNA sequence: TGTGCCGGGACTAGCGGGAGTGCATCTGGGGCCAACGTCCTGACTTTC. It translates to CAGTSGSASGANVLTF.

This clonotype was seen ten or more times. The chain joins TRBV9 to TRBJ2-3; 13 positions agree with TRBD2. CDR1 is SGDLS, CDR2 YYNGEE, per germline. V shed 0 bases, J shed 5 bases, and the junction held 15 bases outside the gene matches. This CDR3 comprises 20 residues. The CDR3 reads CASSVGSSDGLAGVIDTQYF. CDR3 DNA: TGTGCCAGCAGCGTAGGGAGCAGTGACGGACTAGCGGGAGTGATAGATACGCAGTATTTT.

Remarks on this clonotype: It may be a read error: a sequence one base away is much more abundant. The chain joins TRBV28 to TRBJ2-1, with D hard to call. The ends were cut back, 11 bases at V and 12 bases at J, with 20 bases in the middle. Germline V gene sequence: CDR1 MDHEN, CDR2 SYDVKM. The CDR3 totals 12 residues. DNA of the CDR3: TGTGCCGTCCGTGGGTCTGGGAAAGGGCAGTTCTTC. This sequence encodes CAVRGSGKGQFF.

The chain uses TRBV11-1 and TRBJ2-7; D unresolved. The ends were cut back, 9 bases at V and 4 bases at J, with 16 bases in the middle. The CDR3 is 13 amino acids. The germline V gene has CDR1 SGHAT and CDR2 FQDESV (reference sequence). The CDR3 protein is CASSIAREYEQYF. In DNA, the CDR3 is TGTGCCAGTAGTATAGCCCGAGAGTACGAGCAGTACTTC.

This clonotype was counted at least ten times. The rearrangement links TRBV28 to TRBJ1-5; D not certain. The CDR3 runs to 12 residues. Germline V lookup: CDR1 MDHEN, CDR2 SYDVKM. The V end lost 6 bases, the J end lost 7 bases, and 10 bases lay between the germline ends. CDR3 amino acids: CASSLGIQPQHF. CDR3 DNA: TGTGCCAGCAGCTTAGGGATCCAGCCCCAGCATTTT.

The rearrangement uses TRBV20-1 and TRBJ2-2; the D is unclear. Germline CDR1 DFQATT, CDR2 SNEGSKA (reference sequence). CDR3 length: 11 residues. Trimming cost V 6 bases and J 5 bases, with 7 bases left between them. The CDR3 loop is CSALGTGELFF. The CDR3 nucleotides read TGCAGTGCCCTGGGGACCGGGGAGCTGTTTTTT.

The chain couples TRBV6-2 or TRBV6-3 to TRBJ2-1; D is unresolved. Germline CDR1 is MNHEY and CDR2 is SVGEGT. Deletions cut 6 bases from V and 6 bases from J, with 6 bases between. The CDR3 loop spans 11 amino acids. As DNA, the CDR3 is TGTGCCAGCAGAGTGGGCAATGAGCAGTTCTTC. Translation: CASRVGNEQFF.

This chain uses TRBV2 with TRBJ2-2; 8 bases agree with TRBD2. This CDR3 has 14 residues. CDR1 is SNHLY, CDR2 FYNNEI, per germline. Germline trimming cut 4 bases from V and 3 bases from J; bases unmatched to any gene: 1. CDR3 loop: CASSGAGDTGELFF. In DNA form, the CDR3 reads TGTGCCAGCAGTGGAGCGGGAGACACCGGGGAGCTGTTTTTT. The whole variable domain, remainder taken from reference TRBV2 and TRBJ2-2, is EPEVTQTPSHQVTQMGQEVILRCVPISNHLYFYWYRQILGQKVEFLVSFYNNEISEKSEIFDDQFSVERPDGSNFTLKIRSTKLEDSAMYFCASSGAGDTGELFFGEGSRLTVL.

The chain links TRBV20-1 to TRBJ2-5, with 8 bases fitting TRBD1. The CDR3 is made up of 15 amino acids. After removal of 5 bases from V and 5 bases from J, the junction contained 13 bases not matched to a gene. Per the germline V gene, CDR1 is DFQATT and CDR2 is SNEGSKA (reference sequence). CDR3 protein: CSAQGHRDRSETQYF. The DNA of the CDR3 is TGCAGTGCTCAAGGGCACCGGGACAGGAGTGAGACCCAGTACTTC.